By proportion, the clone carrying this T cell receptor (beta chain) is medium-sized. What it recognizes is unknown. The data were produced by immunoSEQ multiplex PCR, yet TCRdb's version contains in-frame clones alone and is incomplete. The sample shows about 67,000 clones, around 83% of them seen only once. The germline V and J ends were trimmed by 5 bases and 5 bases, with 16 bases remaining between them. This CDR3 spans 14 amino acids. Germline V gene sequence: CDR1 MDHEN, CDR2 SYDVKM. The record originates from a study of OX40 agonist ivuxolimab in advanced cancers. Looking at the study overall: Administration of intravenous ivuxolimab to patients occurred every 2 weeks at 0.01 to 10 mg/kg. Partial responses were recorded for three patients, including one with hepatocellular carcinoma and two with cutaneous melanoma. Study outcomes and limitations: Nonresponders included some who also had low normalized T-cell clonal expansion.

The receptor comes from an adult with an advanced solid tumor such as melanoma, head and neck, liver or kidney cancer. The chain carries TRBV28 and TRBJ2-7, with D hard to call. Sequenced material: CD4+ or CD8+ T cells sorted from blood, taken in a trial of the OX40 agonist ivuxolimab. DNA for the CDR3: TGTGCCAGCAGTCAACCGGGCCCTGTCCACGAGCAGTACTTC. As protein: CASSQPGPVHEQYF.